Included here is one TCR beta chain sequence, with context. The length of the CDR3 is 14 residues. The ends lost 4 bases at V and 5 bases at J; junction bases unmatched: 6. Germline-derived CDR1 and CDR2 are MNHEY and SVGAGI. The sample comes from a study of regulatory T cells in long-lasting Graves disease. Time point reported: persistent/refractory GD, antithyroid drugs over 5 years with positive TRAb. The TCR library was made from RNA that had been extracted from PBMCs in TRIzol. iRepertoire HTBI primers and Arm-PCR of CDR3 regions built TCR beta libraries. TCRdb ran MiXCR on the multiplex PCR reads and lists one entry per CDR3 protein. The data show approximately 440,000 distinct CDR3 sequences, roughly a quarter seen once.

The source was peripheral blood mononuclear cells (PBMCs), collected when the disease was refractory, from a patient treated with antithyroid drugs. This TCR was sampled from a female donor with Graves disease. The chain recombines TRBV6-5 with TRBJ1-1, with 8 bases identical to TRBD1. The CDR3 region is CASSSQGAETEAFF. The CDR3 DNA sequence: TGTGCCAGCAGTTCTCAGGGGGCTGAAACTGAAGCTTTCTTT.